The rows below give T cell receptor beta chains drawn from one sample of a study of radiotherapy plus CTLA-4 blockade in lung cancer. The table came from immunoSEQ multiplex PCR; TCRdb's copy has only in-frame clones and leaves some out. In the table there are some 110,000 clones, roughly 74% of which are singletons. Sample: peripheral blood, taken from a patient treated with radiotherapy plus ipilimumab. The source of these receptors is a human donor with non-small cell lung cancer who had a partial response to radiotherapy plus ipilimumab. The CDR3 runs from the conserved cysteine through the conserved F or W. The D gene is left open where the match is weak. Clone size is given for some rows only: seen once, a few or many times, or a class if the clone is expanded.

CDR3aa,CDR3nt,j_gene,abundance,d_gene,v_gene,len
CASKDRDSGYTF,TGTGCCAGCAAGGACAGGGATAGTGGCTACACCTTC,TRBJ1-2,few,TRBD1,TRBV27,12
CASSWDRDYGYTF,TGTGCCAGCAGTTGGGACAGGGACTATGGCTACACCTTC,TRBJ1-2,NA,TRBD1,TRBV27,13
CASSLDGGGIRNTQYF,TGCGCCAGCAGCTTGGATGGGGGAGGGATTCGTAATACGCAGTATTTT,TRBJ2-3,NA,TRBD2,TRBV5-1,16
CASSPGQGQPQHF,TGTGCCAGCTCACCGGGACAGGGTCAGCCCCAGCATTTT,TRBJ1-5,NA,TRBD1,TRBV18,13
CASRFIGLGEKLFF,TGTGCCAGCAGGTTCATTGGGCTCGGTGAAAAACTGTTTTTT,TRBJ1-4,NA,NA,TRBV6-5,14
CASSERGDGYTF,TGTGCCAGCAGTGAAAGGGGCGATGGCTACACCTTC,TRBJ1-2,NA,NA,TRBV2,12
CASSFLAGGYANTGELFF,TGTGCCAGCAGCTTTCTAGCGGGAGGGTATGCGAACACCGGGGAGCTGTTTTTT,TRBJ2-2,NA,TRBD2,TRBV7-2,18
CASSEYKYTEAFF,TGCGCCAGCAGTGAGTACAAGTACACTGAAGCTTTCTTT,TRBJ1-1,NA,NA,TRBV10-1,13
CASSLTSQTQYF,TGTGCCAGCAGCCTTACTAGCCAAACGCAGTATTTT,TRBJ2-3,NA,NA,TRBV7-2,12
CASSEARTALYGYTF,TGTGCCAGCAGTGAAGCCAGGACAGCCCTCTATGGCTACACCTTC,TRBJ1-2,few,NA,TRBV6-1,15
CASSLVPRQGRNTEAFF,TGCGCCAGCAGCTTGGTCCCCCGACAGGGTAGGAACACTGAAGCTTTCTTT,TRBJ1-1,NA,TRBD1,TRBV5-1,17
CASSRWGSSTDTQYF,TGTGCCAGCAGTCGATGGGGCTCTAGCACAGATACGCAGTATTTT,TRBJ2-3,once,NA,TRBV7-2,15
CASSQDGTASNQPQHF,TGCGCCAGCAGCCAAGACGGGACAGCGAGCAATCAGCCCCAGCATTTT,TRBJ1-5,NA,TRBD1,TRBV4-1,16
CASRQSAEYLNYGYTF,TGTGCCAGCAGACAAAGCGCTGAGTATCTTAACTATGGCTACACCTTC,TRBJ1-2,NA,NA,TRBV27,16
CASSDGGGNQPQHF,TGTGCCAGCAGTGATGGGGGGGGGAATCAGCCCCAGCATTTT,TRBJ1-5,NA,NA,TRBV6-5,14
CASSLRGLKQFF,TGTGCCAGCAGTTTAAGGGGACTAAAGCAGTTCTTC,TRBJ2-1,NA,TRBD2,TRBV28,12
CASSEGSGAGSYEQYF,TGTGCCAGCAGTGAAGGGTCAGGGGCCGGCTCCTACGAGCAGTACTTC,TRBJ2-7,medium-sized,NA,TRBV2,16
CASSVYRDRDEKLFF,TGTGCCAGCAGCGTCTACCGGGACAGGGATGAAAAACTGTTTTTT,TRBJ1-4,NA,TRBD1,TRBV9,15
CASSTPGNTEAFF,TGTGCCAGCAGCACCCCCGGGAACACTGAAGCTTTCTTT,TRBJ1-1,NA,NA,TRBV5-4,13
CASSVEATVQETQYF,TGTGCCAGCAGCGTAGAAGCGACAGTCCAAGAGACCCAGTACTTC,TRBJ2-5,NA,NA,TRBV9,15
CASSPPGVLNTEAFF,TGTGCCAGCTCACCACCCGGGGTGTTGAACACTGAAGCTTTCTTT,TRBJ1-1,NA,NA,TRBV18,15
CASSPPNRRYRTGANVLTF,TGTGCCAGCTCACCACCGAACAGAAGGTACAGGACTGGGGCCAACGTCCTGACTTTC,TRBJ2-6,NA,NA,TRBV18,19
CASSNPGQTNYGYTF,TGTGCCAGCTCGAACCCGGGACAGACTAACTATGGCTACACCTTC,TRBJ1-2,NA,TRBD1,TRBV7-2,15
CAIGVAADTEAFF,TGTGCCATCGGGGTAGCCGCGGACACTGAAGCTTTCTTT,TRBJ1-1,NA,NA,TRBV6-1,13
CASSGEGTGISVYTF,TGTGCCAGCAGTGGGGAAGGGACAGGGATATCGGTCTACACCTTC,TRBJ1-2,once,TRBD1,TRBV2,15
CSVEGAGGSETQYF,TGCAGCGTTGAAGGGGCGGGAGGCTCGGAGACCCAGTACTTC,TRBJ2-5,NA,TRBD2,TRBV29-1,14
CASRGGDTQYF,TGTGCCAGTAGGGGAGGGGATACGCAGTATTTT,TRBJ2-3,once,TRBD2,TRBV19,11
CASSYSNYGGNYTF,TGTGCCAGCAGTTACTCGAATTATGGAGGGAACTACACCTTC,TRBJ1-2,NA,NA,TRBV6-5,14